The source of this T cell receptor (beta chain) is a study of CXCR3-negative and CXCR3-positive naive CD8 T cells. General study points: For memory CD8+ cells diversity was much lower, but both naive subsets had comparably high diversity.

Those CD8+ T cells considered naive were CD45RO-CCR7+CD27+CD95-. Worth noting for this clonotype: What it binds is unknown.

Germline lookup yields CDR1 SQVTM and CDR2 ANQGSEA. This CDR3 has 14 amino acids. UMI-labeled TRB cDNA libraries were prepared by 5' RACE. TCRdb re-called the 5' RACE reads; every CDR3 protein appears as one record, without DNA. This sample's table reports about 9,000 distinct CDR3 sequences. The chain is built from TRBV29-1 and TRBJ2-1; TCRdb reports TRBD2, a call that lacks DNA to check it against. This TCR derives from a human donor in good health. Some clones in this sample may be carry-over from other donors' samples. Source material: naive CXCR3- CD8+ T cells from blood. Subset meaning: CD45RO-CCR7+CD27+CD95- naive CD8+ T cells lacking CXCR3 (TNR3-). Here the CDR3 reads CSVEASGISNEQFF.